A single sample gave rise to the 20 T cell receptor beta chains below, sequenced in a study of neurological immune-mediated disorders. TCRdb reanalysed the 5' RACE reads using MiXCR and keeps one entry per CDR3 protein. This table holds more than 60,000 distinct CDR3 sequences, roughly 4% found once. The sequenced sample was PBMCs. The origin of the receptors is a woman in her 50s with multiple sclerosis.

This clonotype was counted between two and nine times. The chain uses TRBV7-2 and TRBJ2-3, with 7 nucleotides matching TRBD1. The germline gives CDR1 SGHTA, CDR2 FQGNSA. The CDR3 runs to 12 residues. Unmatched junction bases numbered 5, after V lost 8 bases and J lost 6 bases. CDR3 nucleotide sequence: TGTGCCAGCGGCGACAGGGCTGATACGCAGTATTTT. Protein sequence: CASGDRADTQYF.

This clonotype was counted ten times or more. This chain links TRBV29-1 with TRBJ1-2, with D hard to call. In germline, CDR1 is SQVTM, CDR2 ANQGSEA. This CDR3 has 16 residues. V was pared by 6 bases and J by 1 base, with 21 bases between. The CDR3 nucleotides are TGCAGCGTGGGAGGCTCCGCTCTCAGAGATAACTATGGCTACACCTTC. This translates into CSVGGSALRDNYGYTF. Variable domain in full (rest from reference TRBV29-1 and TRBJ1-2): SAVISQKPSRDICQRGTSLTIQCQVDSQVTMMFWYRQQPGQSLTLIATANQGSEATYESGFVIDKFPISRPNLTFSTLTVSNMSPEDSSIYLCSVGGSALRDNYGYTFGSGTRLTVV.

This clonotype appeared many times. This chain uses TRBV5-1 with TRBJ2-3; D unresolved. Trimming took off 4 bases at V and 2 bases at J, with 14 bases between the two ends. Germline V gene sequence: CDR1 SGHRS, CDR2 YFSETQ. The CDR3 extends over 15 amino acids. In nucleotides, the CDR3 is TGCGCCAGCAGCCTCGCCCCTTACGCCACAGATACGCAGTATTTT. This codes for CASSLAPYATDTQYF.

In this sample, this clonotype turned up many times. J is TRBJ2-7 and V is TRBV20-1; D call uncertain. The CDR3 runs to 12 residues. The ends were cut back, 0 bases at V and 4 bases at J, with 7 bases in the middle. Germline V gene lookup returns CDR1 DFQATT and CDR2 SNEGSKA (reference sequence). The CDR3 DNA sequence: TGCAGTGCTAGAGATGGACCTTACGAGCAGTACTTC. The encoded protein is CSARDGPYEQYF.

This clonotype was found many times. J is TRBJ2-2 and V is TRBV6-5; D possibly uses TRBD1 or TRBD2 (5 bases each). The V end lost 11 bases, the J end lost 3 bases, and 16 bases lay between the germline ends. Germline loops: CDR1 MNHEY, CDR2 SVGAGI. This CDR3 contains 14 residues. The CDR3 DNA is TGTGCCGTAGGTGGGATGGGGGACACCGGGGAGCTGTTTTTT. This codes for CAVGGMGDTGELFF.

This clonotype was detected many times. The V and J genes are TRBV29-1 and TRBJ2-3; 8 nucleotides agree with TRBD1. There are 12 residues in the CDR3. Trimming removed 4 bases from V and 5 bases from J; junction bases left unmatched: 2. CDR1 SQVTM and CDR2 ANQGSEA come from the germline V gene. CDR3 nucleotides: TGCAGCGTTGCAGACAGGGGAGATACGCAGTATTTT. This translates into CSVADRGDTQYF.

This clonotype was counted ten times or more. The junction does not match germline at one end; this may be a read error. The gene calls are TRBV15 and TRBJ1-5, with D unresolved. CDR1 is LNHNV and CDR2 is YYDKDF in the germline V gene (reference sequence). This CDR3 contains 13 residues. The CDR3 loop is CATSREQWEPQNF. The CDR3 DNA sequence: TGTGCCACCAGCAGAGAACAGTGGGAGCCCCAGAATTTT.

This clonotype was observed at least ten times. The chain couples TRBV7-2 to TRBJ2-6; D is undetermined. The germline CDR1 and CDR2 sequences are SGHTA and FQGNSA. V dropped 1 base and J dropped 0 bases, with 7 bases sitting between them. The length of the CDR3 is 16 residues. The CDR3 DNA reads as TGTGCCAGCAGCTTAGGGGTAGGCTCTGGGGCCAACGTCCTGACTTTC. It specifies CASSLGVGSGANVLTF. Complete variable domain (other parts from reference TRBV7-2 and TRBJ2-6): GAGVSQSPSNKVTEKGKDVELRCDPISGHTALYWYRQSLGQGLEFLIYFQGNSAPDKSGLPSDRFSAERTGGSVSTLTIQRTQQEDSAVYLCASSLGVGSGANVLTFGAGSRLTVL.

This clonotype was observed many times. This rearrangement joins TRBV6-6 to TRBJ1-2; D not certain. The V gene's germline CDR1 is MNHNY and CDR2 SVGAGI (reference sequence). This CDR3 has 14 amino acids. Between the trimmed V and J ends, which lost 0 bases and 1 base, there was a span of 6 bases. Here the CDR3 DNA reads TGTGCCAGCAGTTACTCGAAGGGTAACTATGGCTACACCTTC. It encodes CASSYSKGNYGYTF.

This clonotype was seen at least ten times. The genes are TRBV12-3 or TRBV12-4 and TRBJ2-7; D is unresolved. V was clipped by 1 base and J by 1 base, with 5 bases between them. This CDR3 has 13 residues. The CDR3 DNA reads as TGTGCCAGCAGTTTAGTGACTTCCTACGAGCAGTACTTC. Translated: CASSLVTSYEQYF.

This clonotype was seen many times. The gene calls are TRBV25-1 and TRBJ2-2, with 9 bases that match TRBD1. This CDR3 has 16 amino acids. CDR1 and CDR2 (germline): MGHDK, SYGVNS. The trim removed 5 bases at V and 5 bases at J, leaving 9 bases unmatched. The CDR3 protein is CASSRNTGTGTGELFF. CDR3 coding DNA: TGTGCCAGCAGTCGCAATACCGGGACAGGGACCGGGGAGCTGTTTTTT.

This chain connects TRBV3-1 to TRBJ2-7; D not certain. The CDR3 has 13 amino acids. The germline V gene encodes CDR1 LGHDT and CDR2 YNNKEL (reference sequence). Trimming left V 3 bases short and J 2 bases short, with 8 bases between. CDR3 sequence: CASSQDGPYEQYF. The CDR3 DNA sequence: TGTGCCAGCAGCCAGGACGGGCCCTACGAGCAGTACTTC.

This clonotype was observed many times. As DNA, the CDR3 is TGCAGCGTTGAAGCCCCAGGGTCGGGCGGGGCCAACGTCCTGACTTTC. It encodes CSVEAPGSGGANVLTF. The J gene is TRBJ2-6, the V gene TRBV29-1, with a possible D match to TRBD1 (5 bases). With 1 base removed from V and 4 bases from J, the gap between germline ends came to 14 bases. The CDR3 length is 16 residues. Looked up from germline, CDR1 is SQVTM and CDR2 is ANQGSEA.

This clonotype was seen many times. The chain combines TRBV5-1 with TRBJ2-7; 12 positions agree with TRBD2. With 4 bases clipped from V and 5 bases from J, the junction kept 7 bases outside the gene matches. The CDR3 is 15 amino acids. CDR1 and CDR2 (germline): SGHRS, YFSETQ. The CDR3 reads CASSDGTSGYDEQYF. CDR3 DNA: TGCGCCAGCAGCGACGGGACTAGCGGGTACGACGAGCAGTACTTC.

The sample holds many counts of this clonotype. The genes are TRBV30 and TRBJ2-1; the D is unclear. The CDR3 extends over 12 amino acids. V was cut by 3 bases and J by 9 bases, with 12 bases left in between. Per the germline V gene, CDR1 is GTSNPN and CDR2 is SVGIG (reference sequence). As DNA, the CDR3 is TGTGCCTGGAGAAGCCTCCCGGTTGAGCAGTTCTTC. Encoded protein: CAWRSLPVEQFF.

This clonotype was recorded at least ten times. The chain is built from TRBV25-1 and TRBJ2-1; D not resolved. V lost 4 bases and J 3 bases, leaving 10 bases between the germline ends. The V gene's germline CDR1 is MGHDK and CDR2 SYGVNS. CDR3 size: 14 residues. CDR3 loop: CASSGGHFYNEQFF. CDR3 nucleotide sequence: TGTGCCAGCAGTGGGGGTCACTTCTACAATGAGCAGTTCTTC.

This clonotype was detected many times. The rearrangement links TRBV3-1 to TRBJ2-5, with D unclear. The V end was cut by 1 base, the J end by 2 bases, with 5 bases between. The CDR3 is made up of 13 amino acids. CDR1 and CDR2 (germline): LGHDT, YNNKEL (reference sequence). In DNA, the CDR3 is TGTGCCAGCAGCCAAGGATGGCAAGAGACCCAGTACTTC. Protein sequence: CASSQGWQETQYF.

At least ten counts were recorded for this clonotype. The chain recombines TRBV20-1 with TRBJ2-2; possible D gene TRBD1, 7 bases. The CDR3 has 17 amino acids. Germline V CDR1 and CDR2: DFQATT, SNEGSKA (reference sequence). Trimming removed 6 bases at V and 4 bases at J, with 24 bases between. CDR3 bases: TGCAGTGCCACCTCGGGACAGTACGCCGGGAGCACCGGGGAGCTGTTTTTT. Translation: CSATSGQYAGSTGELFF.

This clonotype was seen many times. The rearrangement links TRBV12-3 or TRBV12-4 to TRBJ2-7; 7 bases are a match to TRBD2. V was pared by 5 bases and J by 6 bases, with 13 bases of the junction left unmatched. The CDR3 runs 15 residues. The CDR3 nucleotides are TGTGCCAGCAGTCGACTGGGGGGGTACCTTAGCGAGCAGTACTTC. Residues: CASSRLGGYLSEQYF.

This clonotype was seen many times. The gene calls are TRBV12-3 or TRBV12-4 and TRBJ1-2; D is possibly TRBD1 (6 bases). The V end lost 6 bases, the J end lost 6 bases, and 14 bases lay between the germline ends. This CDR3 contains 13 residues. CDR3 loop: CASSLQGPDGYTF. The CDR3 nucleotides read TGTGCCAGCAGCCTACAGGGCCCGGATGGCTACACCTTC.